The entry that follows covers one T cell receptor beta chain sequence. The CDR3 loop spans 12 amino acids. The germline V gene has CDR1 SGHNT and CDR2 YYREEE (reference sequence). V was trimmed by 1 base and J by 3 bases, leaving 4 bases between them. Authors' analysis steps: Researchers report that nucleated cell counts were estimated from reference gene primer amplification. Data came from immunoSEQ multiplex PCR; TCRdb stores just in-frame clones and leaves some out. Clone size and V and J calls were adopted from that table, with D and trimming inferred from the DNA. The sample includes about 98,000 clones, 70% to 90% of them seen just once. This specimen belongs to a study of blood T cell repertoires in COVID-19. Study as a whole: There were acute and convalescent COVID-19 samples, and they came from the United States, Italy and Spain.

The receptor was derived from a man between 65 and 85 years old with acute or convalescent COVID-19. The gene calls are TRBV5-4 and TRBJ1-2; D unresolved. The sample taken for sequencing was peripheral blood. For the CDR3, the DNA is TGTGCCAGCAGCTTGCCGGACTATGGCTACACCTTC. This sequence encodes CASSLPDYGYTF.